These 22 T cell receptor beta chains share one sample of origin, sequenced in a study of blood T cells in healthy people across ages. A second PCR of about 7 to 11 cycles used a sample-barcoded 5' primer and a J-beta primer mix. TCRdb used MiXCR to reprocess the 5' RACE reads, holding one entry per CDR3 protein. The top ten hold about 18% of the sample, which has a few hundred thousand distinct CDR3 sequences, roughly a quarter seen once. Specimen: blood. The source of these receptors is an older woman in good health.

In this sample, this clonotype turned up a few times. The rearrangement joins TRBV20-1 to TRBJ1-2; D perhaps matches TRBD1 (5 bases). Trimming took off 3 bases at V and 2 bases at J, with 7 bases between the two ends. The CDR3 is made up of 12 amino acids. Per germline, CDR1 DFQATT and CDR2 SNEGSKA (reference sequence). CDR3 residues: CSARKGNYGYTF. The CDR3 bases are TGCAGTGCTAGGAAGGGGAACTATGGCTACACCTTC.

V and J are TRBV5-1 and TRBJ2-6; D possibly corresponds to TRBD2 (5 bases). Germline CDR1 and CDR2: SGHRS and YFSETQ. The CDR3 totals 15 residues. V lost 5 bases and J lost 0, with 9 bases in between. DNA for the CDR3: TGCGCCAGCAGTGAGGGTCCCTCTGGGGCCAACGTCCTGACTTTC. It yields the protein CASSEGPSGANVLTF.

V usage is TRBV10-3 and J usage is TRBJ2-1, with 8 bases lining up with TRBD2. This CDR3 is built from 15 residues. CDR1 and CDR2 from the germline V gene are ENHRY and SYGVKD. Unmatched junction bases numbered 2, after V lost 3 bases and J lost 1 base. CDR3 DNA: TGTGCCATCAGTGATGTAGCGGGGTCCTACAATGAGCAGTTCTTC. This sequence encodes CAISDVAGSYNEQFF.

The chain joins TRBV19 to TRBJ2-7; the D gene is possibly TRBD2 (6 bases). Trimming left V 3 bases short and J 2 bases short, with 11 bases between. The CDR3 consists of 14 residues. Germline CDR1 is LNHDA and CDR2 is SQIVND (reference sequence). CDR3 protein: CASSMRRAPYEQYF. CDR3 nucleotide sequence: TGTGCCAGTAGTATGAGGAGGGCCCCCTACGAGCAGTACTTC.

This clonotype was counted ten times or more. The V gene is TRBV5-1, the J gene TRBJ2-7; a weak D match, TRBD2 (5 bases). The germline V gene has CDR1 SGHRS and CDR2 YFSETQ. With 1 base removed from V and 6 bases from J, the gap between germline ends came to 5 bases. The CDR3 is made up of 11 amino acids. In nucleotides, the CDR3 is TGCGCCAGCAGCTTGAGCGGCGAGCAGTACTTC. Translation: CASSLSGEQYF.

This clonotype has a handful of counts. The rearrangement links TRBV29-1 to TRBJ1-3; D not certain. Germline CDR1 is SQVTM and CDR2 is ANQGSEA. The CDR3 length is 13 residues. Deletions cut 4 bases from V and 3 bases from J, with 10 bases between. In DNA, the CDR3 is TGCAGCGTTGCGGGAATGGGTGGAAACACCATATATTTT. It encodes CSVAGMGGNTIYF. The full variable domain, with the rest looked up from reference TRBV29-1 and TRBJ1-3, is SAVISQKPSRDICQRGTSLTIQCQVDSQVTMMFWYRQQPGQSLTLIATANQGSEATYESGFVIDKFPISRPNLTFSTLTVSNMSPEDSSIYLCSVAGMGGNTIYFGEGSWLTVV.

This clonotype has just a few counts. The gene calls are TRBV4-1 and TRBJ2-7, with 9 nucleotides matching TRBD1. The CDR3 spans 14 residues. CDR1 and CDR2 (germline): MGHRA, YSYEKL. The V segment lost 5 bases and the J segment 2 bases; nucleotides outside the gene matches: 4. The CDR3 protein is CASSARDRAYEQYF. Written as DNA, the CDR3 is TGCGCCAGCAGCGCCCGGGACAGGGCCTACGAGCAGTACTTC.

The chain uses TRBV9 and TRBJ2-2; D is uncertain. V lost 4 bases and J 6 bases, leaving 10 bases between the germline ends. Germline assignment: CDR1 SGDLS and CDR2 YYNGEE. The length of the CDR3 is 13 residues. For the CDR3, the DNA is TGTGCCAGCAGCATCTACAGTTCCGGGGAGCTGTTTTTT. This gives the protein CASSIYSSGELFF.

V gene TRBV20-1 combines with J gene TRBJ1-2, with 9 bases lining up with TRBD1. Germline V gene sequence: CDR1 DFQATT, CDR2 SNEGSKA (reference sequence). The CDR3 is 16 residues long. V lost 2 bases, J lost 7 bases, and 14 bases stayed unmatched. CDR3 nucleotide sequence: TGCAGTGCTAGATCGGCCCGGACAGGGGATACGTCTGGCTACACCTTC. This encodes CSARSARTGDTSGYTF.

In this sample, this clonotype turned up many times. CDR3 bases: TGCAGCGTTGATATGTTTGGCAGCTACGAGCAGTACTTC. It codes for CSVDMFGSYEQYF. V and J are TRBV29-1 and TRBJ2-7; D gene uncertain. Germline values: CDR1 SQVTM, CDR2 ANQGSEA. V was pared by 3 bases and J by 3 bases, with 12 bases between. This CDR3 has 13 residues.

J is TRBJ2-5 and V is TRBV6-6, with 8 nucleotides matching TRBD1. Germline V gene data show CDR1 as MNHNY and CDR2 as SVGAGI (reference sequence). The CDR3 has 15 residues. With V trimmed by 0 bases and J by 4 bases, 4 bases remained unmatched. CDR3 DNA sequence: TGTGCCAGCAGTTACTCTGGACAGGGAGGAGAGACCCAGTACTTC. Its translation is CASSYSGQGGETQYF.

There are a few counts of this clonotype. Possible read error: a much larger clone is one base away. The chain recombines TRBV20-1 with TRBJ1-4; 10 bases match TRBD1. Germline-derived CDR1 and CDR2 are DFQATT and SNEGSKA (reference sequence). The CDR3 is 13 residues long. CDR3 sequence reads: CSASGTGDEKPFF. The CDR3 region has the DNA TGCAGTGCTAGCGGGACAGGGGATGAAAAACCGTTTTTT.

This clonotype has a handful of counts. The chain is built from TRBV11-1 and TRBJ2-5; D is unclear. This CDR3 has 12 residues. Germline V gene data show CDR1 as SGHAT and CDR2 as FQDESV (reference sequence). V was cut by 6 bases and J by 5 bases, with 10 bases left in between. CDR3 in amino acids: CASRRSQETQYF. As DNA, the CDR3 is TGTGCCAGCAGACGGAGCCAGGAGACCCAGTACTTC.

The sample holds a few counts of this clonotype. The chain recombines TRBV4-3 with TRBJ2-5, with TRBD1 matching 8 bases. The closer fit of TRBJ2-1 to the DNA end suggests the J call may be wrong. This CDR3 is 15 amino acids long. CDR1 LGHNA and CDR2 YSLEER come from the germline V gene. The CDR3 reads CASSPTGGLHNEQFF. CDR3 DNA sequence: TGCGCCAGCAGCCCCACAGGGGGGCTTCACAATGAGCAGTTCTTC.

The chain combines TRBV7-6 with TRBJ2-5; D may be TRBD2 (5 bases). V was cut by 1 base and J by 4 bases, with 10 bases left in between. The V gene's germline CDR1 is SGHVS and CDR2 FNYEAQ. The CDR3 length is 14 residues. CDR3 amino acids: CASSLDRGSETQYF. The DNA of the CDR3 is TGTGCCAGCAGCTTAGATCGGGGTTCAGAGACCCAGTACTTC.

The J gene is TRBJ2-4, the V gene TRBV5-6; D is ambiguous. Germline assignment: CDR1 SGHDT and CDR2 YYEEEE. Trimming took off 1 base at V and 6 bases at J, with 11 bases between the two ends. The CDR3 covers 14 residues. The DNA of the CDR3 is TGTGCCAGCAGCTTGAGGGTAACGGGAAACATTCAGTACTTC. Translation: CASSLRVTGNIQYF.

This clonotype was seen more than once but under ten times. The chain links TRBV7-2 to TRBJ1-6; D gene uncertain. The CDR3 sequence is 15 residues long. The germline V gene encodes CDR1 SGHTA and CDR2 FQGNSA. Trimming removed 2 bases at V and 5 bases at J, with 10 bases between. The CDR3 nucleotides are TGTGCCAGCAGCTTATTAGGCATCAATAATTCACCCCTCCACTTT. Encoded protein: CASSLLGINNSPLHF.

V is TRBV12-3 or TRBV12-4 and J is TRBJ2-5, with D possibly TRBD2 on 6 matching bases. This CDR3 contains 11 residues. Trimming left V 3 bases short and J 11 bases short, with 10 bases between. CDR3 region: CASSFWEEQYF. In DNA form, the CDR3 reads TGTGCCAGCAGTTTTTGGGAGGAGCAGTACTTC.

The chain joins TRBV12-3 or TRBV12-4 to TRBJ1-2; 9 positions match TRBD1. The CDR3 covers 15 residues. V lost 5 bases and J lost 5; bases outside the gene matches: 9. CDR3 sequence: CASSLHRDRVYGYTF. The CDR3, as DNA: TGTGCCAGCAGTCTTCACCGGGACAGGGTATATGGCTACACCTTC.

This clonotype showed up just a few times. This chain joins TRBV28 and TRBJ2-5; 10 nucleotides match TRBD1. The CDR3 spans 16 residues. Losses at the gene ends were 3 bases for V and 1 base for J; bases not matched to a gene: 5. Per germline, CDR1 MDHEN and CDR2 SYDVKM. The CDR3 spells CASSFRGTGAQETQYF. The CDR3, as DNA: TGTGCCAGCAGTTTCAGGGGGACAGGGGCCCAAGAGACCCAGTACTTC.

There are a few counts of this clonotype. The chain has TRBV5-5 and TRBJ2-1; D is uncertain. The J call could be wrong; TRBJ2-7 is a better fit for the DNA end. Germline V gives CDR1 SGHKS, CDR2 YYEKEE (reference sequence). The CDR3 has 15 residues. The CDR3 DNA sequence: TGTGCCAGCAGCTTGGCCTGGGCCCTAACCTACGAGCAGTACTTC. Protein sequence: CASSLAWALTYEQYF.

This clonotype was found a few times. The V call is TRBV29-1, the J call TRBJ1-2; the D gene is possibly TRBD1 (5 bases). CDR3 length: 14 residues. With 4 bases removed from V and 4 bases from J, the gap between germline ends came to 16 bases. The germline CDR1 and CDR2 sequences are SQVTM and ANQGSEA. The CDR3 DNA reads TGCAGCGTTGCCGGGACTGTGGGGCCCTATGGCTACACCTTC. This gives the protein CSVAGTVGPYGYTF.